The T cell receptor beta chain described here comes from a study of chemoradiotherapy in HPV16-positive cancers. About the research overall: Functional T-cell assays on two HPV16-positive patients' cells defined candidate HPV-specific clones and common TCR motifs.

Repertoires were sampled repeatedly during chemoradiotherapy. Whole-study findings and limits: Candidate HPV-specific clones and E7-related TCR motifs grew in tumor during treatment.

Germline V gene data show CDR1 as SGHVS and CDR2 as FQNEAQ. The CDR3 is 16 amino acids. The junction had 10 bases not matched to a gene; V was cut back by 7 bases and J by 0 bases. Assay used: immunoSEQ multiplex PCR; TCRdb lists only in-frame clones, some missing. The data show several thousand clones, with over 75% seen just once and roughly 4% held by the top ten. Comments on this clone: The target antigen is unknown.

This specimen was collected from a patient who underwent chemoradiotherapy. The chain employs TRBV7-8 and TRBJ1-2, with TRBD1 matching 8 bases. This receptor was obtained from a human donor with HPV-associated anogenital cancer. This CDR3 reads CASNPVRDRSNYGYTF. CDR3 sequence (DNA): TGTGCCAGCAACCCTGTCCGGGACAGGTCTAACTATGGCTACACCTTC.